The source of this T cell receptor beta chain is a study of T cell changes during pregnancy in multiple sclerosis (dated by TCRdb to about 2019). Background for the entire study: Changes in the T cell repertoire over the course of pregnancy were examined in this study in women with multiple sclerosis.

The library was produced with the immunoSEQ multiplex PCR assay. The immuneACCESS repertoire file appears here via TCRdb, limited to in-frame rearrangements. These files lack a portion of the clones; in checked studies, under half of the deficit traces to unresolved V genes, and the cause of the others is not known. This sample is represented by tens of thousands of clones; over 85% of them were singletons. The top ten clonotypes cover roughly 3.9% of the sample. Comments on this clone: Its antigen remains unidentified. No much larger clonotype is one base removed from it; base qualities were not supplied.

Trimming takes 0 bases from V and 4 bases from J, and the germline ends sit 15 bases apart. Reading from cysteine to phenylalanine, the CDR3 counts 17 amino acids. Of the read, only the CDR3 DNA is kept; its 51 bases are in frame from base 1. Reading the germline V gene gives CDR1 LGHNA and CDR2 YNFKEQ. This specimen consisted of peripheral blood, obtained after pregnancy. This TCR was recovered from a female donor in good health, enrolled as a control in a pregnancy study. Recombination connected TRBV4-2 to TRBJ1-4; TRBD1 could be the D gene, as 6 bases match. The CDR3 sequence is CASSQDPLTGLNEKLFF. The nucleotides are TGTGCCAGCAGCCAAGATCCTTTGACAGGCCTTAATGAAAAACTGTTTTTT.